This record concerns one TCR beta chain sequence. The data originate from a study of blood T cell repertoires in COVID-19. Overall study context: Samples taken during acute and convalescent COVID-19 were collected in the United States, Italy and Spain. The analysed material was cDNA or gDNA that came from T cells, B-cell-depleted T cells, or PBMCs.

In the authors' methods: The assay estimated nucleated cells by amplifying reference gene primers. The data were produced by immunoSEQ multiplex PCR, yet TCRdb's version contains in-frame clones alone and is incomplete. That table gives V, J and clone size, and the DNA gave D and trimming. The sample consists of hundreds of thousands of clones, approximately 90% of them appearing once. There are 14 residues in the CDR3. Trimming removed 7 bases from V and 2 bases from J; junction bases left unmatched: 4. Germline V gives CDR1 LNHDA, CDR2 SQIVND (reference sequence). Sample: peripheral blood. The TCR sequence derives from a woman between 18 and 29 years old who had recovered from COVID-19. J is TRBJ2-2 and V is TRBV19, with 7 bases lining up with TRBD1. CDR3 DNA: TGTGCCAGTACGGACAGGCCTAACACCGGGGAGCTGTTTTTT. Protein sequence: CASTDRPNTGELFF.